The clone carrying this TCR beta chain turned up a few times. Its antigen is as yet unknown. This specimen comes from a study of OX40 agonist ivuxolimab in advanced cancers. Study as a whole: Ivuxolimab, which patients received intravenously every 2 weeks, was dosed at 0.01 to 10 mg/kg. Partial responses were achieved by three patients, of whom one had hepatocellular carcinoma and two had cutaneous melanoma. Broader study findings: The average count of expanded clones was higher among CD8+ T cells than among CD4+.

The protocol was immunoSEQ multiplex PCR, while the TCRdb copy is restricted to in-frame clones and leaves out a portion. The table includes about 99,000 clones, more than 85% detected once. The CDR3 is made up of 16 amino acids. The germline V gene has CDR1 MNHNS and CDR2 SASEGT. Trimming at V came to 3 bases and at J to 3 bases, leaving 7 bases not matched to a gene. The chain carries TRBV6-1 and TRBJ1-4, with 7 bases that match TRBD1. The TCR was taken from an adult with an advanced solid tumor such as melanoma, head and neck, liver or kidney cancer. The starting material was CD4+ or CD8+ T cells sorted from blood, obtained in a trial of the OX40 agonist ivuxolimab. CDR3 DNA sequence: TGTGCCAGCAGTGACATGACAGGGTTTCCTAATGAAAAACTGTTTTTT. The encoded protein is CASSDMTGFPNEKLFF.